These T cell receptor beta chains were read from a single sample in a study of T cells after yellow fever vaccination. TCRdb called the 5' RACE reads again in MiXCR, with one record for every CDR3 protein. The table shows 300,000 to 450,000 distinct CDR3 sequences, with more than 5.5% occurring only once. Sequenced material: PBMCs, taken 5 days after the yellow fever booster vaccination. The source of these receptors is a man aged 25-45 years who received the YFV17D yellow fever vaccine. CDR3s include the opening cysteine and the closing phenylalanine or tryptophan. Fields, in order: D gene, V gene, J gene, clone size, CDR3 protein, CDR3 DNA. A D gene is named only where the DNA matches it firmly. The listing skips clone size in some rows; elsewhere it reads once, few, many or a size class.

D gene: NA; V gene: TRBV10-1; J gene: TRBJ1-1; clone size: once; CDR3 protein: CARRWGAPGTEAFF; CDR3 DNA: TGCGCCAGGAGGTGGGGGGCGCCGGGGACTGAAGCTTTCTTT
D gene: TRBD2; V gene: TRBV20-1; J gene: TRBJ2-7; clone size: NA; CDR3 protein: CSATSQGLAGDYEQYF; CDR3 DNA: TGCAGTGCTACCAGCCAGGGACTAGCGGGAGACTACGAGCAGTACTTC
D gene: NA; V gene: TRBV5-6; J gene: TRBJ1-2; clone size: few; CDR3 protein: CASNPQGFNYGYTF; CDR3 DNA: TGTGCCAGCAACCCACAGGGTTTTAACTATGGCTACACCTTC
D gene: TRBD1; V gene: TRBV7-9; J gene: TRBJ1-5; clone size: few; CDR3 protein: CASSQGASHHQPQHF; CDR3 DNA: TGTGCCAGCAGCCAGGGGGCCAGTCATCATCAGCCCCAGCATTTT
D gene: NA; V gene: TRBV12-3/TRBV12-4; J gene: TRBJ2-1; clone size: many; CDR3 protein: CASSLDLHEQFF; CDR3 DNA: TGTGCCAGCAGTTTAGACCTCCATGAGCAGTTCTTC
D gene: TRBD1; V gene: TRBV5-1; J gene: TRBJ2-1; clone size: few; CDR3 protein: CASSTGQGSSYNEQFF; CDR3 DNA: TGCGCCAGCAGCACCGGACAGGGAAGCTCCTACAATGAGCAGTTCTTC
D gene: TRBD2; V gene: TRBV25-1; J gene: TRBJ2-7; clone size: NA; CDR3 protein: CATAGGSWEQYF; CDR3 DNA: TGTGCCACCGCGGGGGGTAGCTGGGAGCAGTACTTC
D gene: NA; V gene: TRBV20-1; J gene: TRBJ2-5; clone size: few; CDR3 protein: CSASRDGAETQYF; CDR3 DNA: TGCAGTGCTAGTAGGGACGGGGCAGAGACCCAGTACTTC
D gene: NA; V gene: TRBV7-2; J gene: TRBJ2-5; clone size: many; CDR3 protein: CASSLTRETQYF; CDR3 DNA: TGTGCCAGCAGCTTAACTCGAGAGACCCAGTACTTC
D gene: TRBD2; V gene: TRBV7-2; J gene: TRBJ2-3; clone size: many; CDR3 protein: CASSLGLAGGGGDTQYF; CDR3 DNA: TGTGCCAGCAGCTTAGGGCTAGCGGGAGGTGGTGGAGATACGCAGTATTTT
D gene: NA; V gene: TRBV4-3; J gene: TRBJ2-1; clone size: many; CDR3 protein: CASSQNRDRAREQFF; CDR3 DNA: TGCGCCAGCAGCCAAAATCGGGATCGCGCCCGGGAGCAGTTCTTC
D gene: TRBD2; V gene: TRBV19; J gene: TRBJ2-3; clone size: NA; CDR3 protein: CASSGGLAADTQYF; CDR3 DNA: TGTGCCAGTTCGGGGGGACTAGCGGCAGATACGCAGTATTTT
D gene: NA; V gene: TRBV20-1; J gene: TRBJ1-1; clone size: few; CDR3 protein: CSASRRGTSRTEAFF; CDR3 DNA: TGCAGTGCTAGCCGCAGGGGAACTTCTAGGACTGAAGCTTTCTTT
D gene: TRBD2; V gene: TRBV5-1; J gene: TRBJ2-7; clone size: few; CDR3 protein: CASSQATSGRAALSYEQYF; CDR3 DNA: TGCGCCAGCAGCCAAGCGACTAGCGGGAGGGCCGCATTATCCTACGAGCAGTACTTC